Sequencing of this TCR beta chain was carried out in a study of human T cells and chemical hapten exposure (dated by TCRdb to 2020 to 2022). Regarding the study in general: For sensitization, 2% DPC in acetone was applied to an approximately 2 cm by approximately 2 cm area of upper inner arm skin. Peripheral blood TCR repertoire changes were tracked in vivo in alopecia patients during primary and secondary sensitization to the hapten diphenylcyclopropenone (DPC). Nearly 30 alopecia patients gave blood for TCR sequencing at one to four time points (pre-sensitization, 2, 6 and 24 weeks). Patch tests used Finn chambers with 0.01% DPC on the upper back, scored after 6 days by International Contact Dermatitis Research Group standards. Throughout the roughly 24-week study period, patients were also given weekly therapeutic DPC doses on the scalp. Libraries were pooled for sequencing, and variation in per-sample TCR yields was attributed mainly to small differences in library volumes within the pool. The mostly female patient cohort included alopecia areata with under or over 50% scalp involvement, alopecia totalis and alopecia universalis. Patient blood was sampled pre-sensitization (week 0) and at 2, 6 and about 24 weeks after DPC sensitization. Study-wide conclusions, independent of this receptor: Expanded TCRs formed significantly more large CDR3 similarity clusters than pre-sensitization or healthy control sets, consistent with antigen-driven responses. Because every patient had alopecia, a presumed autoimmune disease, the patients' immune response might differ from that of healthy individuals. DPC sensitization did not change how many TCRs were above 1 in 1000 frequency, and no evidence was found of alterations in global repertoire structure. Patch test score correlated positively with the number of PT1 expanded TCRs, reaching significance at thresholds 8, 16 and 32 but not at 4. Repeated subsampling changed both the strength of the expansion versus patch-test correlation and the threshold at which that correlation became significant.

The time point label for this specimen denotes: pre-sensitization, week 0. Explained via the paper, the treatment or condition label denotes: therapeutic diphenylcyclopropenone sensitization with weekly scalp DPC. At every patch-test visit, the blood draw took place before the patch test was put on. Eligible patients were aged 18 to 70, diagnosed with alopecia, deemed suitable for DPC therapy, and excluded if pregnant. Unfractionated whole blood was collected in Tempus Blood RNA tubes, and total RNA was extracted from that blood. This clonotype was counted ten times or more. Its target antigen remains unknown. No base quality information exists; no much larger clone differs at one position. The library was prepared using RACE. Sequencing used a NextSeq 500. Library preparation attached unique molecular identifiers to individual cDNA molecules for quantitative, reproducible TCR counting. From each blood RNA sample, both TCR alpha and TCR beta chains were sequenced. The study's own analysis went as follows. The median number of TCRs per sample was over 85,000, ranging from roughly 20,000 to 690,600. The Decombinator software suite was used to annotate V, J and CDR3 in the TCR reads. For PS versus PT1 abundance plots, all samples were subsampled to the same number of TCRs (28,000). TCRs were defined as expanded if absent before sensitization and observed at least eight times at the 2-week time point. TCRdb reworked the public reads: Q25 trimming with fastp, MiXCR clone assembly, productive beta chains retained. Rows are unified per CDR3 protein, each entry keeping the most common DNA and genes. Here the V and J calls rest on TCRdb's processing, not on the authors' analysis. In this sample the table shows 250,000 or so distinct CDR3 sequences, approximately 8.6% of which occur a single time. The biggest ten clones account for over 2% of the sample.

Looking up the germline V gene (reference sequence) yields CDR1 SEHNR and CDR2 FQNEAQ. From the cysteine up to the phenylalanine, the CDR3 has a length of 14 residues. Of all the DNA, just the CDR3 is kept, 42 bases in frame from base 1. The junction shows trimming of 5 bases on V and 4 bases on J, and the gene matches do not reach 5 bases of it. The starting material was whole blood, obtained in connection with sensitization to the hapten diphenylcyclopropenone (DPC). The V and J genes are TRBV7-9 and TRBJ2-7; the junction holds 10 bases that match TRBD1. This clonotype originated in a woman aged 40 to 55 with alopecia areata. Some clones in this sample may be carry-over from other donors' samples. DNA sequence: TGTGCCAGCAGCCCCTGGACAGGGGGTTACGAGCAGTACTTC. This encodes CASSPWTGGYEQYF.